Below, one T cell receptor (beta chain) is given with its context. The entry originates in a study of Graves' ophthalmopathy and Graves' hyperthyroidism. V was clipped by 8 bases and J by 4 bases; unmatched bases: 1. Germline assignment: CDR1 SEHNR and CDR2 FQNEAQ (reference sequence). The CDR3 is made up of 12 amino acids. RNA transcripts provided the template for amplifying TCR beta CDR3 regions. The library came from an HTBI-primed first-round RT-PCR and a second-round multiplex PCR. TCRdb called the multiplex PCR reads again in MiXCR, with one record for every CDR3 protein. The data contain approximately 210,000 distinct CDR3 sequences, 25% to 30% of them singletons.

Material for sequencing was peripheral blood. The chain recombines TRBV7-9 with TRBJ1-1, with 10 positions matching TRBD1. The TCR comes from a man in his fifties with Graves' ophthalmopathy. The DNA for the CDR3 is TGTGCCAGCGGACAGGGGGGCACTGAAGCTTTCTTT. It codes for CASGQGGTEAFF.